A selection of T cell receptor beta chains follows, all from one sample in a study of T cells expressing NK-cell markers. TCRdb reprocessed the 5' RACE reads and keeps a single row for each CDR3 protein, giving no DNA. Here the sample table reports fewer than 400,000 distinct CDR3 sequences. Sequenced material: blood T cells: a sorted CD56 or NKG2C T cell subset, CD4+ or CD8+ T cells, or bulk PBMC T cells (not recorded which). Receptor source: a woman aged 45-65 years in good health. Both conserved end residues are part of each CDR3.

v_gene,j_gene,CDR3aa
TRBV20-1,TRBJ2-3,CSARTQGRSTDTQYF
TRBV20-1,TRBJ1-6,CSARVDRSRASPLHF
TRBV20-1,TRBJ1-1,CSVGGGLLTEAFF
TRBV10-3,TRBJ2-7,CAINGLLGYEQYF
TRBV5-5,TRBJ2-2,CASSLRQTGTTGELFF
TRBV3-1,TRBJ2-1,CASSQVIQHEQFF
TRBV14,TRBJ2-1,CASSQDLSPIDNEQFF
TRBV5-1,TRBJ2-1,CASSQVQGWNEQFF
TRBV3-1,TRBJ1-2,CASRPRGGNYGYTF
TRBV12-3/TRBV12-4,TRBJ2-7,CASSLPRGRERYEQYF
TRBV6-2/TRBV6-3,TRBJ2-1,CASSYAPGGQFF
TRBV7-6,TRBJ2-5,CASSSSATQYF
TRBV5-1,TRBJ2-7,CASSLPRQGAAYEQYF
TRBV6-1,TRBJ2-1,CASMGPRSYNEQFF
TRBV15,TRBJ1-3,CATSRDQTETGNTIYF
TRBV10-3,TRBJ2-7,CAISESEIADYEQYF
TRBV6-2/TRBV6-3,TRBJ1-2,CASSYLNYGYTF
TRBV19,TRBJ1-5,CASSASDNQPQHF
TRBV6-6,TRBJ2-1,CASSYEPSGVEVQFF
TRBV6-5,TRBJ2-7,CASSYSTRTGTDEQYF
TRBV6-6,TRBJ2-4,CASRPQRTGVGNIQYF
TRBV29-1,TRBJ2-2,CSVTIRTGELFF
TRBV7-6,TRBJ2-2,CASTGQLTGELFF
TRBV7-9,TRBJ2-1,CASSFGTGMDEQFF
TRBV7-2,TRBJ1-6,CASSVNGEALHF
TRBV4-1,TRBJ2-3,CASSQVTLGELAGDPDTQYF
TRBV7-9,TRBJ2-2,CASSSAEGGTGELFF